The subject of this entry is one T cell receptor (beta chain). The sample is drawn from a study of cytomegalovirus exposure and HLA in healthy donors. 13 Jbeta primers and 60 Vbeta primers were used for the PCR. Repertoires were generated with immunoSEQ multiplex PCR, while TCRdb's copy carries only in-frame clones and drops some. The sample carries some 97,000 clones, roughly 70% recorded once. The germline gives CDR1 SQVTM, CDR2 ANQGSEA. The CDR3 length is 14 residues. Trimming removed 6 bases from V and 2 bases from J; junction bases left unmatched: 9. The gene calls are TRBV29-1 and TRBJ2-7; 8 bases are shared with TRBD1. Source material: PBMCs. The receptor comes from a woman between 18 and 30 years old in good health and CMV-seropositive. CDR3 amino acids: CSVSGDRPTYEQYF. The DNA for the CDR3 is TGCAGCGTCTCGGGGGACAGGCCCACCTACGAGCAGTACTTC.